This TCR beta chain was profiled in a study of OX40 agonist ivuxolimab in advanced cancers. Study-level background: The diagnoses of dose-escalation patients were hepatocellular carcinoma, melanoma, renal cell or head and neck cancer. Findings of the study overall: The mean number of expanded clones was higher in CD8+ T cells than in CD4+. Doses of 0.1 to 3.0 mg/kg were accompanied by clonal expansion of CD4+ and CD8+ blood T cells by week 6.

The table came from immunoSEQ multiplex PCR; TCRdb's copy has only in-frame clones and leaves some out. The repertoire consists of under 85,000 clones, with around 86% occurring once and the leading ten covering roughly 7.3%. About this clone itself: Antigen specificity is unknown.

This TCR came from an adult with an advanced solid tumor such as melanoma, head and neck, liver or kidney cancer. Sequencing was performed on CD4+ or CD8+ T cells sorted from blood, taken in a trial of the OX40 agonist ivuxolimab.

CDR3 in DNA: TGTGCCAGCAGCCCGACGACTGTTACCTCCTACAATGAGCAGTTCTTC. This codes for CASSPTTVTSYNEQFF. This rearrangement joins TRBV11-2 to TRBJ2-1; D remains ambiguous. Germline CDR1 reads SGHAT; CDR2 reads FQNNGV. The CDR3 sequence is 16 residues long. V was clipped by 5 bases and J by 0 bases, with 14 bases between them.